This paragraph reports one T cell receptor beta chain. Germline V gives CDR1 SNHLY, CDR2 FYNNEI. The CDR3 sequence is 14 residues long. The germline V and J ends were trimmed by 9 bases and 2 bases, with 17 bases remaining between them. The sample originates from a study of blood T cell repertoires in COVID-19. Sequencing was performed with immunoSEQ multiplex PCR; in TCRdb, only in-frame clones are kept and a portion is missing. The sample holds 160,000 or so clones; 80% are singletons and the top ten take roughly 3.5%. The sample comprised PBMCs or T cells enriched from blood (not recorded which). This clonotype was obtained from a woman aged 60-70 years who had recovered from COVID-19. The chain is built from TRBV2 and TRBJ2-7, with a tentative D call TRBD1 (6 bases). The CDR3 protein is CAREGQGGPYEQYF. CDR3 nucleotides: TGTGCCAGAGAGGGACAAGGAGGCCCCTACGAGCAGTACTTC. Using reference TRBV2 and TRBJ2-7 for the parts outside the CDR3, the full variable domain is EPEVTQTPSHQVTQMGQEVILRCVPISNHLYFYWYRQILGQKVEFLVSFYNNEISEKSEIFDDQFSVERPDGSNFTLKIRSTKLEDSAMYFCAREGQGGPYEQYFGPGTRLTVT.